The rows below give T cell receptor beta chains drawn from one sample of a study of shared clonotypes between healthy human individuals. Some clones are missing from TCRdb's copy, which holds only in-frame ones; the method was immunoSEQ multiplex PCR. The sample lists around 2.3 million clones; roughly 95% were seen once. What was sequenced was naive CD4+ T cells sorted from blood. The origin of the receptors is a man younger than 30 in good health. Both conserved end residues are part of each CDR3. Fields, in order: J gene, clone size, D gene, V gene, CDR3 DNA, CDR3 protein. D genes are given only for firm matches. A clone size is listed for some rows: how often the clone was seen (once, few, many), or a class if it is expanded.

TRBJ2-7,NA,TRBD1,TRBV2,TGTGCCAGCAGTTACAGGGGGGTCTACGAGCAGTACTTC,CASSYRGVYEQYF
TRBJ2-6,once,NA,TRBV13,TGTGCCAGCAGTCCGGGGGCCGTCCTGACTTTC,CASSPGAVLTF
TRBJ1-5,NA,NA,TRBV14,TGTGCCAGCAGCCAAGTCCCGGGATCGCCCCAGCATTTT,CASSQVPGSPQHF
TRBJ1-1,NA,NA,TRBV30,TGTGCCTGGTTCAGGAGCGCTGAAGCTTTCTTT,CAWFRSAEAFF
TRBJ1-1,once,NA,TRBV23-1,TGCGCCAGCAGTCAAGGTAAAGGGAGAGAAGCTTTCTTT,CASSQGKGREAFF
TRBJ2-1,NA,NA,TRBV7-6,TGTGCCAGCAGCTTACAGGGCCATGAGCAGTTCTTC,CASSLQGHEQFF
TRBJ1-2,few,NA,TRBV5-1,TGCGCCAGCAGCTTGGGACAGGAGTATGGCTACACCTTC,CASSLGQEYGYTF
TRBJ2-1,NA,NA,TRBV4-1,TGCGCCAGCAGCCCTGGGACGAGGAGTGAGCAGTTCTTC,CASSPGTRSEQFF
TRBJ2-3,NA,NA,TRBV15,TGTGCCACCAGCAGAGGTCACAGTTCCACAGATACGCAGTATTTT,CATSRGHSSTDTQYF
TRBJ2-7,once,NA,TRBV9,TGTGCCAGCAGCGTTTCGGGGGGCCGGTACGAGCAGTACTTC,CASSVSGGRYEQYF
TRBJ2-5,NA,TRBD2,TRBV28,TGTGCCAGCAGTTTTGAGGCGGGGGGACCCCAAGAGACCCAGTACTTC,CASSFEAGGPQETQYF
TRBJ2-2,NA,NA,TRBV4-3,TGCGCCAGCAGCCAAGATTTACTAGTCGTATTACCGGGGGAGCTGTTTTTT,CASSQDLLVVLPGELFF
TRBJ2-5,NA,NA,TRBV25-1,TGTGCCAGCATCCCCTCTTGGACCCATCAAGAGACCCAGTACTTC,CASIPSWTHQETQYF
TRBJ2-5,NA,NA,TRBV4-2,TGTGCCAGCAGCCAAGCGGACGGACTCCAAGAGACCCAGTACTTC,CASSQADGLQETQYF
TRBJ2-3,NA,NA,TRBV29-1,TGCAGCGTTGAGAAGGGTCTGGCAGATACGCAGTATTTT,CSVEKGLADTQYF
TRBJ2-5,NA,NA,TRBV7-8,TGTGCCAGCAGCTCGCGAGAGACCCAGTACTTC,CASSSRETQYF
TRBJ2-7,NA,NA,TRBV18,TGTGCCAGCTCACCACTGTCGCGGCTCAGGACAGAGCAGTACTTC,CASSPLSRLRTEQYF
TRBJ1-1,few,TRBD1,TRBV19,TGTGCCAGTAGTACTCAGGGGGGCACTGAAGCTTTCTTT,CASSTQGGTEAFF
TRBJ1-1,NA,NA,TRBV5-1,TGCGCCAGCAGCTTGGACGGGATAATGAACACTGAAGCTTTCTTT,CASSLDGIMNTEAFF
TRBJ1-2,NA,NA,TRBV5-4,TGTGCCAGCAGCTTAGGGGCCTTCTATGGCTACACCTTC,CASSLGAFYGYTF
TRBJ1-1,NA,TRBD1,TRBV9,TGTGCCAGCAGCGTAGCAGGGGGAGACACTGAAGCTTTCTTT,CASSVAGGDTEAFF
TRBJ1-6,NA,TRBD1,TRBV27,TGTGCCAGCAGTTTAGCCGGGACAGGGGGCTACTCCTATAATTCACCCCTCCACTTT,CASSLAGTGGYSYNSPLHF
TRBJ2-7,NA,NA,TRBV27,TGTGCCAGCAGTTTATGGCCGACCTGGTACTTC,CASSLWPTWYF
TRBJ2-7,NA,TRBD2,TRBV5-4,TGTGCCAGCAGCCCCTGGGAGGAGCGGGGGTTCGACGAGCAGTACTTC,CASSPWEERGFDEQYF
TRBJ1-3,NA,NA,TRBV7-8,TGTGCCAGCAGCTTAGTTTCGGTACTTAGCTCTGGAAACACCATATATTTT,CASSLVSVLSSGNTIYF
TRBJ2-5,once,NA,TRBV4-3,TGCGCCAGCAGCCAAGATACGGGCCGGTCCCAAGAGACCCAGTACTTC,CASSQDTGRSQETQYF
TRBJ2-3,NA,TRBD1,TRBV2,TGTGCCAGCAGTCCCCCCCGGGACAGGGGGACGACGCAGTATTTT,CASSPPRDRGTTQYF
TRBJ2-5,NA,TRBD2,TRBV6-1,TGTGCCAGCAGAATAGCGGGGGGGCCAGAGACCCAGTACTTC,CASRIAGGPETQYF
TRBJ2-1,once,NA,TRBV11-2,TGTGCCAGCAGTTCGGACGGGAGCTCCTACAATGAGCAGTTCTTC,CASSSDGSSYNEQFF
TRBJ1-2,NA,TRBD1,TRBV28,TGTGCCAGCAGGACATCGACAGGGGCCTTCTTTGGCTACACCTTC,CASRTSTGAFFGYTF
TRBJ1-2,NA,NA,TRBV2,TGTGCCAGCAGTGAATCGAGACAGGATGGGGGCTACACCTTC,CASSESRQDGGYTF
TRBJ2-7,NA,TRBD1,TRBV28,TGTGCCAGCAGCCCCGGACAGGGGCCCTACGAGCAGTACTTC,CASSPGQGPYEQYF
TRBJ2-1,NA,TRBD1,TRBV20-1,TGCATTTTGGACAGGGGCGATGAGCAGTTCTTC,CILDRGDEQFF
TRBJ1-3,NA,TRBD1,TRBV12-5,TGTGCTAGTGGTCCCGACAGGGCAGCCTCTGGAAACACCATATATTTT,CASGPDRAASGNTIYF
TRBJ2-1,NA,TRBD2,TRBV30,TGTGCCTGGAGTGCCTACGGGGGGAGTAATGAGCAGTTCTTC,CAWSAYGGSNEQFF
TRBJ1-1,NA,NA,TRBV10-3,TGTGCCATCAGTGAGTCGGAGTGGGGGGGCACTGAAGCTTTCTTT,CAISESEWGGTEAFF
TRBJ2-5,NA,TRBD2,TRBV10-1,TGCGCCAACCAGCGGGGGGGCAAAGAGACCCAGTACTTC,CANQRGGKETQYF
TRBJ2-2,once,TRBD1,TRBV19,TGTGCCAGTCACCTGGACAGGGCCGGGGAGCTGTTTTTT,CASHLDRAGELFF
TRBJ2-2,NA,NA,TRBV27,TGTGCCAGCAGGGGCCCGGGAAGCACCGGGGAGCTGTTTTTT,CASRGPGSTGELFF
TRBJ1-5,NA,NA,TRBV11-3,TGTGCCAGCAGCTTAGTATACGGCAGGGGCCAGCCCCAGCATTTT,CASSLVYGRGQPQHF
TRBJ2-1,NA,NA,TRBV9,TGTGCCAGCAAACGGGGTGTGGACGGTGAGCAGTTCTTC,CASKRGVDGEQFF
TRBJ1-5,NA,NA,TRBV18,TGTGCCAGCTCACTCTTAGACAGCAATCAGCCCCAGCATTTT,CASSLLDSNQPQHF
TRBJ1-2,once,NA,TRBV30,TGTGCCTGGAGTGTGGACTATGGCTACACCTTC,CAWSVDYGYTF
TRBJ2-2,NA,NA,TRBV4-3,TGCGCCAGCAGCCAAGATAATGGGGGAGTGGCCGGGGAGCTGTTTTTT,CASSQDNGGVAGELFF
TRBJ2-1,NA,NA,TRBV30,TGTGCCTGGAGTGTACTTCTTGGGGGCTACAATGAGCAGTTCTTC,CAWSVLLGGYNEQFF
TRBJ1-6,NA,NA,TRBV6-6,TGTGCCAGCAGTTTACAGGACGTTGGGTCACCCCTCCACTTT,CASSLQDVGSPLHF